The present T cell receptor (beta chain) was sequenced within a study of blood T cell repertoires in COVID-19. Study in general: The study drew acute and convalescent COVID-19 samples from the United States, Italy and Spain.

Unmatched junction bases numbered 5, after V lost 10 bases and J lost 0 bases. The length of the CDR3 is 13 residues. Looked up from germline, CDR1 is LNHDA and CDR2 is SQIVND (reference sequence). The table came from immunoSEQ multiplex PCR; TCRdb's copy has only in-frame clones and leaves some out. In the table there are about 490,000 clones, 70% to 90% of which are singletons. This TCR came from a human donor in a cohort sampled during active COVID-19. Sequenced material: peripheral blood. V gene TRBV19 combines with J gene TRBJ2-7; 8 bases fit TRBD1. CDR3 region: CATRTGSSYEQYF. CDR3 bases: TGTGCCACCCGGACAGGGAGCTCCTACGAGCAGTACTTC.